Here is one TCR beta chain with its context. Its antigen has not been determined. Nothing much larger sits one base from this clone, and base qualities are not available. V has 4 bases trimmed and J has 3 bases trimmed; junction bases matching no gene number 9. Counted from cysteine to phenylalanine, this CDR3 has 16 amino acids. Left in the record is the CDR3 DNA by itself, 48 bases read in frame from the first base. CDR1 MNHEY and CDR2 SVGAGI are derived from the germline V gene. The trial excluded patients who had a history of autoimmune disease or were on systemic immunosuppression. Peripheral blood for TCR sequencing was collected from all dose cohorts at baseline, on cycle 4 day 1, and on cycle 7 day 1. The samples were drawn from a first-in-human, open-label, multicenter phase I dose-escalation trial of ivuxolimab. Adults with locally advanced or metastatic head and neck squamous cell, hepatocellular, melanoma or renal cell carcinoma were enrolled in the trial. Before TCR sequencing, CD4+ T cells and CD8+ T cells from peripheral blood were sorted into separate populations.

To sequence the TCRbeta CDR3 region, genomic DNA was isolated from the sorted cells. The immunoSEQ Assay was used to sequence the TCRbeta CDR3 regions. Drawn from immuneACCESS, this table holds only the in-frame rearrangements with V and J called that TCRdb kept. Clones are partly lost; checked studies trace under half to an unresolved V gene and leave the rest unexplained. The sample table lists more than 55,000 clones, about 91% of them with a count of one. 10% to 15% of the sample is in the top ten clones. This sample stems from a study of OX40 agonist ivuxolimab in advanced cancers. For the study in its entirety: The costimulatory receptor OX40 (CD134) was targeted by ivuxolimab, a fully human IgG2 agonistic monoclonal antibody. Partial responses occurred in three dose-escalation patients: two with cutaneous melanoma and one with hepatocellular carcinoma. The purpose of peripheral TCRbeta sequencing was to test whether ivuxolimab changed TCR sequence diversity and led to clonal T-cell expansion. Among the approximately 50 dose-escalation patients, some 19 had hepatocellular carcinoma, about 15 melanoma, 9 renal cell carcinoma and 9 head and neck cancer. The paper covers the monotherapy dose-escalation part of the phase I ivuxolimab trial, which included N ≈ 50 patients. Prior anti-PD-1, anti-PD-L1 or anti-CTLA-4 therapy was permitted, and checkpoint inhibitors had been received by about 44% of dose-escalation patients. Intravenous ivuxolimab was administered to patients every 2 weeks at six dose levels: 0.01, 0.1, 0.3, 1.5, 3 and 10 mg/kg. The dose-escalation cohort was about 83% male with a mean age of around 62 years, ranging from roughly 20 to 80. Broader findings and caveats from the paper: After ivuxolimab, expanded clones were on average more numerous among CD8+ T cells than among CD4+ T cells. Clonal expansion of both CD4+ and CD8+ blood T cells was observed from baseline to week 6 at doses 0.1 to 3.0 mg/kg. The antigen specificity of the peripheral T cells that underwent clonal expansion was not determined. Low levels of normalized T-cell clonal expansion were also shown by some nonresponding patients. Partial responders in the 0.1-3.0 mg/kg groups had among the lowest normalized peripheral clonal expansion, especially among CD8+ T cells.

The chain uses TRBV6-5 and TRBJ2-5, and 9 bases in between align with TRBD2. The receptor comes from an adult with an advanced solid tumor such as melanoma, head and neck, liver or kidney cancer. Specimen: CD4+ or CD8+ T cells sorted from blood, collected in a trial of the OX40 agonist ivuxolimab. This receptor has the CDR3 CASSLSGGLLKETQYF. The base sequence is TGTGCCAGCAGTTTGAGCGGGGGGCTTTTAAAAGAGACCCAGTACTTC.